A selection of T cell receptor beta chains follows, all from one sample in a study of beta chain features in type 1 diabetes. Sequenced by immunoSEQ multiplex PCR; TCRdb stores in-frame clones only, minus some. The sample holds around 100,000 clones; 25% to 30% are singletons and the top ten take less than 0.65%. Input material: central memory CD4+ T cells from blood. Every receptor here comes from a woman between 18 and 29 years old with type 1 diabetes. Both conserved end residues are part of each CDR3. D genes are given only for firm matches. The size entry is marked missing in some rows and otherwise reads once, few, many or a size class.

d_call j_call v_call clone_size cdr3_aa cdr3_nt
TRBD2 TRBJ2-3 TRBV18 few CASSPSGSTTDTQYF TGTGCCAGCTCACCTAGCGGGAGCACGACAGATACGCAGTATTTT
TRBD2 TRBJ2-3 TRBV10-3 NA CAIRPGLAGASTDTQYF TGTGCCATCAGGCCGGGACTAGCGGGAGCAAGCACAGATACGCAGTATTTT
NA TRBJ1-2 TRBV6-5 NA CASSYSHSGASYGYTF TGTGCCAGCAGTTACTCCCATTCCGGAGCTAGCTATGGCTACACCTTC
NA TRBJ1-2 TRBV28 few CASSLAYYGYTF TGTGCCAGCAGTTTGGCCTACTATGGCTACACCTTC
NA TRBJ2-3 TRBV30 few CAWSRGKGAHTQYF TGTGCCTGGAGTCGGGGGAAGGGGGCTCACACGCAGTATTTT
TRBD1 TRBJ1-1 TRBV2 many CASRGTGNTEAFF TGTGCCAGCAGGGGGACAGGGAACACTGAAGCTTTCTTT
TRBD1 TRBJ1-2 TRBV7-8 NA CASSLEDRAFYGYTF TGTGCCAGCAGCTTAGAGGACAGGGCTTTCTATGGCTACACCTTC
NA TRBJ2-7 TRBV11-2 NA CASSLGDSSPSRF TGTGCCAGCAGCTTAGGGGACTCCTCCCCATCTCGCTTC
TRBD2 TRBJ2-1 TRBV15 once CATSRPTSWMDNEQFF TGTGCCACCAGCAGACCGACTAGCTGGATGGACAATGAGCAGTTCTTC
NA TRBJ1-5 TRBV29-1 NA CSAATGPNQPQHF TGCAGCGCCGCTACAGGACCCAATCAGCCCCAGCATTTT
TRBD1 TRBJ2-2 TRBV5-6 NA CASSPGTGGLGGELFF TGTGCCAGCAGCCCCGGGACAGGGGGCCTCGGCGGGGAGCTGTTTTTT
TRBD1 TRBJ1-4 TRBV28 few CASSFGTGTGDEKLFF TGTGCCAGCAGTTTTGGAACCGGGACAGGAGACGAAAAACTGTTTTTT
NA TRBJ2-1 TRBV30 NA CAGRQTNEQFF TGTGCCGGGCGTCAAACTAATGAGCAGTTCTTC
TRBD1 TRBJ2-3 TRBV2 NA CASSEMTGFADTQYF TGTGCCAGCAGCGAGATGACAGGGTTCGCAGATACGCAGTATTTT
NA TRBJ1-1 TRBV2 NA CASSYEGNTEAFF TGTGCCAGCAGTTATGAGGGGAACACTGAAGCTTTCTTT
NA TRBJ2-1 TRBV11-3 NA CASSLEGGVPYNEQFF TGTGCCAGCAGCTTAGAGGGCGGGGTCCCTTACAATGAGCAGTTCTTC
TRBD1 TRBJ1-1 TRBV6-1 NA CASSSQGATEAFF TGTGCCAGCAGTTCACAGGGGGCCACTGAAGCTTTCTTT
NA TRBJ1-5 TRBV6-1 few CASSGRQVDNQPQHF TGTGCCAGCAGTGGTCGGCAGGTTGACAATCAGCCCCAGCATTTT
NA TRBJ2-1 TRBV5-1 NA CASSLNNEQFF TGCGCCAGCAGCCTTAACAATGAGCAGTTCTTC
NA TRBJ2-3 TRBV27 few CASSRHYTDTQYF TGTGCCAGCAGTCGTCACTACACAGATACGCAGTATTTT
TRBD1 TRBJ2-5 TRBV5-4 NA CASSLVQGAEETQYF TGTGCCAGCAGCTTGGTTCAGGGGGCGGAAGAGACCCAGTACTTC
NA TRBJ1-2 TRBV7-2 NA CASSLEGGRGYGYTF TGTGCCAGCAGCTTAGAGGGGGGGCGCGGCTATGGCTACACCTTC
TRBD1 TRBJ1-2 TRBV5-6 NA CASSGGQGAPSYGYTF TGTGCCAGCAGCGGGGGACAGGGGGCACCCTCCTATGGCTACACCTTC
NA TRBJ2-7 TRBV7-3 NA CASSGQQGLYYEQYF TGTGCCAGCAGCGGCCAACAGGGTTTATACTACGAGCAGTACTTC
NA TRBJ2-3 TRBV7-9 few CASSLKGGTDTQYF TGTGCCAGCAGCTTAAAGGGCGGGACAGATACGCAGTATTTT
NA TRBJ1-2 TRBV5-1 NA CASSLEGAGYGYTF TGCGCCAGCAGCTTGGAGGGAGCCGGCTATGGCTACACCTTC
TRBD2 TRBJ2-1 TRBV5-4 NA CASSSNLAGVDNEQFF TGTGCCAGCAGCTCCAATTTAGCGGGAGTGGACAATGAGCAGTTCTTC
TRBD1 TRBJ2-3 TRBV6-4 NA CASSVLEGQEKSSSTDTQYF TGTGCCAGCAGTGTCCTTGAAGGACAGGAAAAATCCTCTAGCACAGATACGCAGTATTTT
NA TRBJ2-2 TRBV6-1 NA CASRLIQNTGELFF TGTGCCAGCAGGCTAATCCAGAACACCGGGGAGCTGTTTTTT
TRBD1 TRBJ2-1 TRBV9 NA CASSVLGQGGGNEQFF TGTGCCAGCAGCGTACTAGGACAGGGAGGTGGCAATGAGCAGTTCTTC
NA TRBJ1-2 TRBV14 NA CASSLRTELNYGYTF TGTGCCAGCAGCCTGCGGACAGAGCTGAACTATGGCTACACCTTC
NA TRBJ2-1 TRBV9 NA CASSVGGGAYNEQFF TGTGCCAGCAGCGTTGGTGGCGGCGCCTACAATGAGCAGTTCTTC
TRBD2 TRBJ2-1 TRBV30 few CAWSRLAGVNEQFF TGTGCCTGGAGTCGACTAGCGGGAGTCAATGAGCAGTTCTTC
TRBD2 TRBJ2-3 TRBV12-5 many CASGSPRGGSPTDTQYF TGTGCTAGTGGTTCCCCCCGCGGGGGTTCTCCCACAGATACGCAGTATTTT
TRBD1 TRBJ2-7 TRBV5-1 few CASSLGQGAYEQYF TGCGCCAGCAGCTTGGGACAGGGGGCCTACGAGCAGTACTTC
NA TRBJ1-2 TRBV7-2 few CASSTNTGRSGYTF TGTGCCAGCAGCACAAATACAGGGCGATCCGGCTACACCTTC
TRBD2 TRBJ2-1 TRBV18 few CASSPPTSRGYNEQFF TGTGCCAGCTCACCACCGACTAGCCGGGGATACAATGAGCAGTTCTTC
NA TRBJ1-5 TRBV11-2 NA CASSLDRDQPQHF TGTGCCAGCAGCTTAGATCGGGATCAGCCCCAGCATTTT
TRBD2 TRBJ2-1 TRBV5-4 few CASSSGSSSYNEQFF TGTGCCAGCAGTAGCGGGAGTAGTTCCTACAATGAGCAGTTCTTC
NA TRBJ2-3 TRBV2 NA CASKGQGVDTQYF TGTGCCAGCAAGGGGCAGGGCGTAGATACGCAGTATTTT
NA TRBJ2-6 TRBV18 NA CASSFSRYADSGANVLTF TGTGCCAGCTCATTTTCCAGGTATGCAGACTCTGGGGCCAACGTCCTGACTTTC
TRBD1 TRBJ2-1 TRBV9 NA CASSVAGQGNNEQFF TGTGCCAGCAGCGTAGCGGGACAGGGAAACAATGAGCAGTTCTTC
NA TRBJ1-3 TRBV7-9 few CASSSSGGSGNTIYF TGTGCCAGCAGCTCTTCAGGTGGCTCTGGAAACACCATATATTTT
NA TRBJ1-2 TRBV7-9 few CASSPAANYGYTF TGTGCCAGCAGCCCCGCGGCTAACTATGGCTACACCTTC
NA TRBJ2-2 TRBV2 NA CASRRISGSNTGELFF TGTGCCAGCAGAAGGATTTCCGGGTCCAACACCGGGGAGCTGTTTTTT
TRBD2 TRBJ2-1 TRBV18 many CASSPPASGSWGEQFF TGTGCCAGCTCACCACCGGCCAGCGGGAGTTGGGGTGAGCAGTTCTTC
NA TRBJ2-3 TRBV7-2 NA CASSLGLAQETDTQYF TGTGCCAGCAGCTTAGGCCTAGCTCAAGAGACAGATACGCAGTATTTT
TRBD2 TRBJ2-1 TRBV10-3 NA CAISDPGTSLSGQFF TGTGCCATCAGTGACCCCGGGACTAGCCTAAGTGGGCAGTTCTTC
NA TRBJ1-1 TRBV11-2 few CASSPKIVNFGTEAFF TGTGCCAGCAGCCCCAAAATCGTAAACTTTGGCACTGAAGCTTTCTTT
NA TRBJ1-4 TRBV6-4 few CASCLMRKLFF TGTGCCAGCTGCCTAATGAGGAAACTGTTTTTT
TRBD2 TRBJ2-7 TRBV28 few CASSLAGGLSYEQYF TGTGCCAGCAGTTTAGCGGGAGGGCTTTCCTACGAGCAGTACTTC
NA TRBJ2-5 TRBV25-1 NA CASSAGTGKYQETQYF TGTGCCAGCAGTGCTGGTACAGGGAAGTACCAAGAGACCCAGTACTTC
NA TRBJ2-3 TRBV10-3 few CAIANSGTSGTDTQYF TGTGCCATCGCCAATAGCGGTACTTCGGGCACAGATACGCAGTATTTT
NA TRBJ1-2 TRBV7-2 NA CASSLSGYGYTF TGTGCCAGCAGCTTATCCGGCTATGGCTACACCTTC
TRBD1 TRBJ2-7 TRBV11-2 NA CASSRQGYEQYF TGTGCCAGCAGCCGACAGGGGTACGAGCAGTACTTC
NA TRBJ2-7 TRBV5-1 NA CASSLWASYEQYF TGCGCCAGCAGCTTGTGGGCTTCCTACGAGCAGTACTTC